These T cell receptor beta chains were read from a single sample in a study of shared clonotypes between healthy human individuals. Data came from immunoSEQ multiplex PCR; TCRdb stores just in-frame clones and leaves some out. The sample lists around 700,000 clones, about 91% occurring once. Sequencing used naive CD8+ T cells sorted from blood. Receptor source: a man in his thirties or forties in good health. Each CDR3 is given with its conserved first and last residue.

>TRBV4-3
CASSQVGGTYGYTF
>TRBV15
CATSRVGEPPQETQYF
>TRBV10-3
CAINQGHTSYEQYF
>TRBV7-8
CASSFGLAGYNEQFF
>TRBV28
CASSKGQSNQPQHF
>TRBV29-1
CSVEDRGVNTGELFF
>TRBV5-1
CASSLDPDSNYEQYF
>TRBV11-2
CASSLFDEQFF
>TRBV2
CASTGPSTNEKLFF
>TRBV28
CASSFLDRGNTEAFF
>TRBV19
CASSNYYEQFF
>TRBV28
CASSLIGDYEQYF
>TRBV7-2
CASSSHFRQGIYEQYF
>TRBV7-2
CASSPSRAGSYEQYF
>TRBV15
CATSRERGSGNTIYF
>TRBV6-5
CASGGTSYEQYF
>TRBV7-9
CASSSTNPGLATDTQYF
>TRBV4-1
CASSQVGLHEQFF
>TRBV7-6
CASSSTGTDTQYF
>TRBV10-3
CAISDGTTSTDTQYF
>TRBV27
CASSSIGYTDTQYF
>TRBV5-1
CASSFEGQGAMNTEAFF
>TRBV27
CASSPPSGRDEQYF
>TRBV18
CASSPREGMTYEQYF
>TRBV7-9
CASSVIQGHPMGQYF
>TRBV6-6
CASNPLAGDMYEQYF
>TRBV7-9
CASSLKDRVYTF
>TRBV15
CATAGLAPEQYF
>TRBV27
CASSLFPGLGGSDTQYF
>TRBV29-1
CSVEGILGTRRNEQFF
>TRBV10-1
CASSERYGGPSYEQYF
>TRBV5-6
CASSVGTGFYEQYF
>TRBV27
CASSWTGGTYEQYF
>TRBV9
CASSVEGETGELFF
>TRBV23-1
CASSQSLCPPIEQYF
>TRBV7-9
CASSSRVNEQFF
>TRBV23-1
CASSQSPTRLLGPYEQYF
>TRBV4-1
CASSTPTGTGQVSPYNEQFF
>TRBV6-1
CASSGGFGTVLAKNIQYF
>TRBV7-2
CASSLEYWASGRYNEQFF
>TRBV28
CASSYLALSYEQYF